This T cell receptor (beta chain) was recovered during a study of cytomegalovirus exposure and HLA in healthy donors. In the case of this clone: Its target is unknown.

This PCR relied on a set of 60 Vbeta primers and 13 Jbeta primers. Method: immunoSEQ multiplex PCR; TCRdb's copy keeps in-frame clones and lacks some. The sample holds more than 150,000 clones, 80% seen once. Study-wide points: A few V segments could not be told apart, such as TRBV6-2 and TRBV6-3, and were left out. With later analysis, a missense DCLRE1C variant became linked to TCR beta V- and J-gene trimming. Testing in vitro showed a few CMV-associated chains specific for CMV antigens.

The germline CDR1 and CDR2 sequences are SGDLS and YYNGEE. V gave up 4 bases and J gave up 0 bases, with 12 bases separating them. This CDR3 has 15 residues. The chain couples TRBV9 to TRBJ2-3, with a tentative D call TRBD2 (5 bases). The TCR was taken from a woman aged 45-65 years in good health and CMV-seropositive. Specimen: PBMCs. As DNA, the CDR3 is TGTGCCAGCAGCTCTCAACCGGGGAGCACAGATACGCAGTATTTT. It translates to CASSSQPGSTDTQYF.